Shown below are 2 T cell receptor beta chains from a single sample sequenced in a study of identical twins. MiXCR, applied by TCRdb to the 5' RACE reads, yields one record per CDR3 protein. The sample includes some 1,700,000 distinct CDR3 sequences, less than 40% of them seen just once. The specimen was cord blood. All receptors come from a newborn girl in good health.

The genes are TRBV20-1 and TRBJ2-7; 7 bases align to TRBD2. This CDR3 has 13 amino acids. The junction had 4 bases not matched to a gene; V was cut back by 2 bases and J by 3 bases. Germline lookup yields CDR1 DFQATT and CDR2 SNEGSKA (reference sequence). The CDR3 here is CSARPWTSYEQYF. DNA of the CDR3: TGCAGTGCTAGACCTTGGACTAGCTACGAGCAGTACTTC.

The chain couples TRBV5-6 to TRBJ2-5, with D unclear. Trimming removed 2 bases from V and 2 bases from J, with 16 bases in between. CDR3 length: 16 amino acids. Germline lookup yields CDR1 SGHDT and CDR2 YYEEEE. CDR3 DNA sequence: TGTGCCAGCAGCTTAGGCCAGTTCCTCGTACAAGAGACCCAGTACTTC. As protein: CASSLGQFLVQETQYF. The full variable domain, completed using reference TRBV5-6 and TRBJ2-5, is DAGVTQSPTHLIKTRGQQVTLRCSPKSGHDTVSWYQQALGQGPQFIFQYYEEEERQRGNFPDRFSGHQFPNYSSELNVNALLLGDSALYLCASSLGQFLVQETQYFGPGTRLLVL.